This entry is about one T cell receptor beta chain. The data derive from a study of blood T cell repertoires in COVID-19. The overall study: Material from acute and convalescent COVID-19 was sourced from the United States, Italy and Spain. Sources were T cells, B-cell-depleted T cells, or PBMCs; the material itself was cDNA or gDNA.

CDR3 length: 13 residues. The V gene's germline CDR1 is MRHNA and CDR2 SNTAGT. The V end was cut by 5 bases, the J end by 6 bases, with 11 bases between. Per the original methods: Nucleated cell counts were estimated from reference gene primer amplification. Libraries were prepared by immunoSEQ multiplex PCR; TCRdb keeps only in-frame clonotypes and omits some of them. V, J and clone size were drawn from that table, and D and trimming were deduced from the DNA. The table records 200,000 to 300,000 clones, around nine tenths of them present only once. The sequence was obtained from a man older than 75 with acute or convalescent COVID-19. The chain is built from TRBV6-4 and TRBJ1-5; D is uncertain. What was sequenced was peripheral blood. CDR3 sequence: CASSREAGQPQHF. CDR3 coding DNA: TGTGCCAGCAGTAGGGAGGCAGGTCAGCCCCAGCATTTT.